Detailed here is one TCR beta chain. The data stem from a study of blood T cell repertoires in COVID-19. Across the study: COVID-19 samples collected from the United States, Italy and Spain covered acute and convalescent phases.

Authors' methods: Researchers report that nucleated cell counts were estimated from reference gene primer amplification. TCRdb's copy holds only in-frame clones and misses some; the assay was immunoSEQ multiplex PCR. Clone size and V and J calls were adopted from that table, with D and trimming inferred from the DNA. Here the sample spans under 250,000 clones, 83% being singletons. This CDR3 has 15 amino acids. From germline, CDR1 is SGHTA and CDR2 FQGNSA. Trimming removed 4 bases from V and 6 bases from J; junction bases left unmatched: 6. The sequence derives from a human donor in a cohort sampled during active COVID-19. The sample comprised peripheral blood. The chain has TRBV7-2 and TRBJ1-5, with 10 bases lining up with TRBD1. CDR3 amino acids: CASSYGQGDGQPQHF. CDR3 DNA sequence: TGTGCCAGCAGCTATGGACAGGGGGATGGTCAGCCCCAGCATTTT. Together with reference TRBV7-2 and TRBJ1-5, the CDR3 gives the full variable domain: GAGVSQSPSNKVTEKGKDVELRCDPISGHTALYWYRQSLGQGLEFLIYFQGNSAPDKSGLPSDRFSAERTGGSVSTLTIQRTQQEDSAVYLCASSYGQGDGQPQHFGDGTRLSIL.